This entry features one T cell receptor (beta chain) sequence. Trimming shortened V by 2 bases and J by 8 bases, and 9 bases separated the two germline ends. Germline values: CDR1 MNHNS, CDR2 SASEGT. The CDR3 length is 12 residues. This sample is part of a study of blood T cell repertoires in COVID-19. The study recruited people aged roughly 18 to 95 years across 20 to 30 US areas. Assay used: immunoSEQ multiplex PCR; TCRdb lists only in-frame clones, some missing. The table shows 230,000 or so clones, with 84% occurring only once. The TCR originated in a man aged 50 or older who had recovered from COVID-19. Sample: PBMCs or T cells enriched from blood (not recorded which). The chain carries TRBV6-1 and TRBJ1-2; D not certain. The CDR3 coding sequence is TGTGCCAGCAGTGAACCCCCCGGGGGCTACACCTTC. Translation: CASSEPPGGYTF.